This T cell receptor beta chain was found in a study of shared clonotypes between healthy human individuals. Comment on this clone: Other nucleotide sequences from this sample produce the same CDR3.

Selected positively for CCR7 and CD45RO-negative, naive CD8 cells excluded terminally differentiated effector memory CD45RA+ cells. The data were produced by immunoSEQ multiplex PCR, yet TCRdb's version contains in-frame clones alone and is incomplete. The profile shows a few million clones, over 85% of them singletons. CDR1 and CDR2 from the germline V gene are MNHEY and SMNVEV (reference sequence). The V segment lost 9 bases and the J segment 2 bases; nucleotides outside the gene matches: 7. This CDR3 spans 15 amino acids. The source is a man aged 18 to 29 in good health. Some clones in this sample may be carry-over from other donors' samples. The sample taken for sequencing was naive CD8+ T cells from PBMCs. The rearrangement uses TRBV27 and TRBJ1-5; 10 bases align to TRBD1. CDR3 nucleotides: TGTGCCAGTAGGACAGGGGGTGAGGGCAATCAGCCCCAGCATTTT. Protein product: CASRTGGEGNQPQHF.